Presented here are 17 T cell receptor beta chains from one specimen sequenced in a study of shared clonotypes between healthy human individuals. Terminally differentiated effector memory CD45RA+ cells were left out of the naive CD8 fraction, which was CD45RO-negative and positively selected for CCR7. TCRdb's copy holds only in-frame clones and misses some; the assay was immunoSEQ multiplex PCR. The sample lists 550,000 to 750,000 clones, 92% occurring once. The sample consisted of naive CD8+ T cells sorted from blood. These TCRs come from a man aged 30 to 39 in good health.

V gene TRBV10-2 combines with J gene TRBJ2-1, with 8 nucleotides matching TRBD1. This CDR3 is 16 amino acids long. Per germline, CDR1 WSHSY and CDR2 SAAADI. Trimming removed 3 bases from V and 3 bases from J; junction bases left unmatched: 7. This chain's CDR3 is CASSDPTGADYNEQFF. CDR3 sequence (DNA): TGCGCCAGCAGTGACCCGACAGGGGCGGACTACAATGAGCAGTTCTTC.

As concerns this clone: Other DNA variants within this sample encode the same CDR3. The chain combines TRBV29-1 with TRBJ2-1, with 9 bases aligning to TRBD1. The CDR3 is 19 residues long. J gave up 7 bases and V 7 bases, and 26 bases lay outside the gene matches. Germline CDR1 reads SQVTM; CDR2 reads ANQGSEA. The CDR3 coding sequence is TGCAGCGCCTCACAGGGGGCCGCGGCTAGCGGACACCGCAATAATGAGCAGTTCTTC. It specifies CSASQGAAASGHRNNEQFF.

This chain joins TRBV6-6 and TRBJ2-2; D remains ambiguous. The CDR3 runs 14 residues. CDR1 is MNHNY, CDR2 SVGAGI, per germline (reference sequence). Trimming left V 0 bases short and J 5 bases short, with 7 bases between. The CDR3 protein is CASSYSIPTGELFF. The CDR3 DNA reads TGTGCCAGCAGTTACTCGATTCCAACCGGGGAGCTGTTTTTT.

V usage is TRBV19 and J usage is TRBJ2-1, with D hard to call. This CDR3 is built from 15 residues. Per the germline V gene, CDR1 is LNHDA and CDR2 is SQIVND (reference sequence). The V end was cut by 3 bases, the J end by 2 bases, with 11 bases between. DNA for the CDR3: TGTGCCAGTAGTATTTTAGAGGAGCCCTACAATGAGCAGTTCTTC. This gives the protein CASSILEEPYNEQFF. The complete variable domain, with remaining parts taken from reference TRBV19 and TRBJ2-1, reads DGGITQSPKYLFRKEGQNVTLSCEQNLNHDAMYWYRQDPGQGLRLIYYSQIVNDFQKGDIAEGYSVSREKKESFPLTVTSAQKNPTAFYLCASSILEEPYNEQFFGPGTRLTVL.

The chain has TRBV4-1 and TRBJ2-2; 10 nucleotides line up with TRBD1. V trimming: 3 bases; J trimming: 4 bases; junction bases outside the gene matches: 8. Germline V gives CDR1 MGHRA, CDR2 YSYEKL. The CDR3 loop spans 17 amino acids. The CDR3 protein is CASSHPTGTGATGELFF. CDR3 bases: TGCGCCAGCAGCCACCCAACTGGGACAGGGGCCACCGGGGAGCTGTTTTTT.

This rearrangement joins TRBV2 to TRBJ1-4; 11 bases align to TRBD1. CDR1 SNHLY and CDR2 FYNNEI come from the germline V gene. The V gene end was trimmed by 6 bases and the J gene end by 11 bases; junction bases not matched to a gene: 11. The CDR3 has 15 residues. CDR3 in amino acids: CASRDRDRGSAKLFF. The CDR3, as DNA: TGTGCCAGCAGAGACAGGGACAGGGGGTCGGCGAAACTGTTTTTT. Complete variable domain (other parts from reference TRBV2 and TRBJ1-4): EPEVTQTPSHQVTQMGQEVILRCVPISNHLYFYWYRQILGQKVEFLVSFYNNEISEKSEIFDDQFSVERPDGSNFTLKIRSTKLEDSAMYFCASRDRDRGSAKLFFGSGTQLSVL.

V gene TRBV28 combines with J gene TRBJ2-4, with TRBD2 as a possible D gene (5 bases). Trimming stripped 6 bases from V and 0 bases from J, with 15 bases between. This CDR3 spans 16 amino acids. CDR1 and CDR2 (germline): MDHEN, SYDVKM. This CDR3 is CASSTRVGLAKNIQYF. Written as DNA, the CDR3 is TGTGCCAGCAGCACTAGGGTAGGGTTAGCCAAAAACATTCAGTACTTC.

The chain links TRBV11-3 to TRBJ2-1, with D perhaps matching TRBD2 (5 bases). With 11 bases removed from V and 3 bases from J, the gap between germline ends came to 17 bases. The CDR3 loop spans 14 amino acids. Per germline, CDR1 SGHNT and CDR2 YENEEA. As DNA, the CDR3 is TGTGCCGAGGGTGGTCCTCGCGACTACAATGAGCAGTTCTTC. This translates into CAEGGPRDYNEQFF. Looking up the rest from reference TRBV11-3 and TRBJ2-1 gives the full variable domain: EAGVVQSPRYKIIEKKQPVAFWCNPISGHNTLYWYLQNLGQGPELLIRYENEEAVDDSQLPKDRFSAERLKGVDSTLKIQPAELGDSAVYLCAEGGPRDYNEQFFGPGTRLTVL.

The rearrangement uses TRBV7-2 and TRBJ2-7; the D is unclear. The germline V and J ends were trimmed by 3 bases and 1 base, with 10 bases remaining between them. The germline gives CDR1 SGHTA, CDR2 FQGNSA. The CDR3 runs 14 residues. CDR3 DNA sequence: TGTGCCAGCAGCTTTCTCGAAGTTTCCTACGAGCAGTACTTC. Protein product: CASSFLEVSYEQYF.

This clone has a single count. The V call is TRBV28, the J call TRBJ1-1; D is possibly TRBD1 (6 bases). This CDR3 comprises 13 residues. V gave up 6 bases and J gave up 4 bases, with 12 bases separating them. The germline V gene encodes CDR1 MDHEN and CDR2 SYDVKM. CDR3 bases: TGTGCCAGCAGAAAACAGGGTGTCACTGAAGCTTTCTTT. Protein sequence: CASRKQGVTEAFF.

The chain is built from TRBV6-5 and TRBJ1-4; D remains ambiguous. Trimming shortened V by 7 bases and J by 4 bases, and 10 bases separated the two germline ends. Germline V gives CDR1 MNHEY, CDR2 SVGAGI. The CDR3 totals 13 residues. As DNA, the CDR3 is TGTGCCAGCACGCGAGCGGGTAATGAAAAACTGTTTTTT. It encodes CASTRAGNEKLFF.

Regarding this clone: The same CDR3 arises from other DNA sequences in this sample as well. In nucleotides, the CDR3 is TGTGCCAGCAGCTTGGCGGAGGAGACCCAGTACTTC. Translating it yields CASSLAEETQYF. J is TRBJ2-5 and V is TRBV7-9; D not resolved. The CDR3 length is 12 residues. The germline V gene has CDR1 SEHNR and CDR2 FQNEAQ (reference sequence). V lost 3 bases and J lost 5, with 7 bases in between.

This chain joins TRBV9 and TRBJ2-7; 8 bases are shared with TRBD1. CDR1 and CDR2 (germline): SGDLS, YYNGEE. The CDR3 is 15 residues long. V lost 3 bases, J lost 5 bases, and 10 bases stayed unmatched. In DNA form, the CDR3 reads TGTGCCAGCAGCGAAGGACAGGGTTCTGTAGACGAGCAGTACTTC. It specifies CASSEGQGSVDEQYF.

This chain connects TRBV27 to TRBJ1-5; TRBD1 matches at 7 bases. Germline CDR1 reads MNHEY; CDR2 reads SMNVEV (reference sequence). The V segment lost 5 bases and the J segment 7 bases; nucleotides outside the gene matches: 11. The CDR3 loop spans 15 amino acids. The CDR3 nucleotides read TGTGCCAGCAGTCCCTCGACAGGGTCGGGCCAGCCCCAGCATTTT. Its translation: CASSPSTGSGQPQHF.

The J gene is TRBJ1-4, the V gene TRBV11-2; 8 positions agree with TRBD1. Germline CDR1 is SGHAT and CDR2 is FQNNGV. The V gene end was trimmed by 3 bases and the J gene end by 4 bases; junction bases not matched to a gene: 16. There are 19 residues in the CDR3. The DNA of the CDR3 is TGTGCCAGCAGCTTCTTTCAGGACAGGGTCCTTTCGGTTAATGAAAAACTGTTTTTT. Encoded protein: CASSFFQDRVLSVNEKLFF.

This clone was counted a few times. CDR3 region: CASSLLPGGPEETQYF. For the CDR3, the DNA is TGTGCCAGCAGTTTATTGCCGGGAGGGCCCGAGGAGACCCAGTACTTC. This chain links TRBV27 with TRBJ2-5, with 8 bases that match TRBD2. This CDR3 has 16 residues. Germline V gives CDR1 MNHEY, CDR2 SMNVEV (reference sequence). V dropped 1 base and J dropped 5; count of bases not matched to a gene: 9.

The chain joins TRBV4-1 to TRBJ2-1; TRBD2 matches 12 bases. Germline trimming cut 6 bases from V and 8 bases from J; bases unmatched to any gene: 8. The V gene's germline CDR1 is MGHRA and CDR2 YSYEKL. The CDR3 is 15 residues long. The CDR3 protein is CASRSPSGRGDEQFF. CDR3 nucleotide sequence: TGCGCCAGCAGGTCGCCTAGCGGGAGGGGGGATGAGCAGTTCTTC.